The T cell receptor beta chain described here comes from a study of read filtering for tumor transcriptome and immune sequencing. Across the study: DNase treatment preceded whole-transcriptome library preparation.

Between the trimmed V and J ends, which lost 4 bases and 2 bases, there was a span of 11 bases. Germline values: CDR1 SGHDN, CDR2 FVKESK. The CDR3 covers 15 residues. This clonotype occurred many times. The library was built from about 400 ng RNA with molecular barcoded adaptors for alpha/delta and beta/gamma chains. Each CDR3 protein is one row after TCRdb ran MiXCR on the reads. The sample has about 58,000 distinct CDR3 sequences; about 12% are singletons. This TCR derives from a donor at least 40 years old with multiple myeloma. The chain employs TRBV14 and TRBJ2-2, with D possibly matching TRBD1 (6 bases). Sequences were obtained from a population of CD138-negative cells sorted from bone marrow. The CDR3 loop is CASSPRTANTGELFF. CDR3 nucleotide sequence: TGTGCCAGCAGCCCTCGGACAGCTAACACCGGGGAGCTGTTTTTT.